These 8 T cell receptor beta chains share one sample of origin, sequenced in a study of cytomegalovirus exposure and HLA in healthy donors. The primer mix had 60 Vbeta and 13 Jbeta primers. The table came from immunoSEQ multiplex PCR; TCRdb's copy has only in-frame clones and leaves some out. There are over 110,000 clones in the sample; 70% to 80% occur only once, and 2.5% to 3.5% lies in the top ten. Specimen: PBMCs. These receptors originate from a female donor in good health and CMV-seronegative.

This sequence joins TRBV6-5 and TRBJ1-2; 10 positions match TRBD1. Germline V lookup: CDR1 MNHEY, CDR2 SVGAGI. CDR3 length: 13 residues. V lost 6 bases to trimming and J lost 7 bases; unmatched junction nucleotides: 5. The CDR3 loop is CASRLTGGSGYTF. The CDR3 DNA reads TGTGCCAGCAGACTGACAGGGGGCAGTGGCTACACCTTC.

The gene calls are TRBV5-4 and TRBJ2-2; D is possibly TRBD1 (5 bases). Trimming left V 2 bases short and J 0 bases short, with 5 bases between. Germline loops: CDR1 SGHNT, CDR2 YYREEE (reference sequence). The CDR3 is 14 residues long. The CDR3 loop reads CASSLGANTGELFF. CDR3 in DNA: TGTGCCAGCAGCTTAGGGGCGAACACCGGGGAGCTGTTTTTT.

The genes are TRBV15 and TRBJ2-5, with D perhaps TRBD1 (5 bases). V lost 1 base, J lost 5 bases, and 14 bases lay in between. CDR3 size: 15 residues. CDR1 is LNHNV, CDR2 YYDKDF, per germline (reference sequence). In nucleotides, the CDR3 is TGTGCCACCAGCAGAGGAAGGGGCGCGAGGGAGACCCAGTACTTC. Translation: CATSRGRGARETQYF.

The CDR3 DNA reads as TGTGCCCTAATCCTCCAAGGCGGTGGAGCTTTCTTT. This sequence encodes CALILQGGGAFF. The rearrangement joins TRBV2 to TRBJ1-1; D is undetermined. Trimming stripped 11 bases from V and 10 bases from J, with 20 bases between. CDR1 and CDR2 (germline): SNHLY, FYNNEI. The CDR3 totals 12 residues.

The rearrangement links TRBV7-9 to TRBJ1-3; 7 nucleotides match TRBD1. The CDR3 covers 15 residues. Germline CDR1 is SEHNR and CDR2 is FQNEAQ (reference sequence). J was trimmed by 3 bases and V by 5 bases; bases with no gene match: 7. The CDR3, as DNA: TGTGCCAGCAGCGTACGACAGGGAGGTGGAAACACCATATATTTT. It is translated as CASSVRQGGGNTIYF.

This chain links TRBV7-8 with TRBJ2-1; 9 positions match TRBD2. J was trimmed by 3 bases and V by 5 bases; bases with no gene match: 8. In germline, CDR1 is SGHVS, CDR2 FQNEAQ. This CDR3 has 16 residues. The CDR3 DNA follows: TGTGCCAGCAGCCCCCTGGGGCGGGAGGGCTACAATGAGCAGTTCTTC. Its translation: CASSPLGREGYNEQFF.

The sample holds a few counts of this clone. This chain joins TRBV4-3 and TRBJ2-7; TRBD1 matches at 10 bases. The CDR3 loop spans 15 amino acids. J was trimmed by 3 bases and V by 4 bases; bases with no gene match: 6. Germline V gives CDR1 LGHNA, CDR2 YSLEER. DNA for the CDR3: TGCGCCAGCAGCCGTAACCGGGACAGGGGCTACGAGCAGTACTTC. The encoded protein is CASSRNRDRGYEQYF.

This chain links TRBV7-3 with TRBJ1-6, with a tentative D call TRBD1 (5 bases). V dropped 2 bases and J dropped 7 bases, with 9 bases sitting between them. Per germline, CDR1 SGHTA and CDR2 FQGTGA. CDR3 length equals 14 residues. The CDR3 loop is CASSLYPGNSPLHF. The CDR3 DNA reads TGTGCCAGCAGCTTATACCCAGGGAATTCACCCCTCCACTTT.